These 26 T cell receptor beta chains were all obtained from the same sample, sequenced in a study of T cells in Graves' hyperthyroidism and ophthalmopathy. What was amplified from RNA transcripts were TCR beta CDR3 regions. Carried out on the TCR CDR3, a first-round RT-PCR used the HTBI primer set. One entry per CDR3 protein results from TCRdb running MiXCR on the multiplex PCR reads. Of 350,000 to 400,000 distinct CDR3 sequences detected, under 20% appear once; the ten largest clones hold around 3.6%. The sample was blood. The source is a woman between 18 and 29 years old with Graves' hyperthyroidism.

The table lists this clonotype with many counts. This chain links TRBV12-3 or TRBV12-4 with TRBJ2-7; a possible D gene is TRBD2 (5 bases). V was trimmed by 6 bases and J by 3 bases, leaving 12 bases between them. The CDR3 runs 13 residues. CDR3 nucleotides: TGTGCCAGCAGGCTCCGGGAAGACTACGAGCAGTACTTC. Its protein product is CASRLREDYEQYF.

This clonotype was observed at least ten times. This may stem from a read error, because a much larger clone lies one nucleotide away. The chain combines TRBV6-1 with TRBJ1-3; no clear D. The CDR3 extends over 13 amino acids. Trimming stripped 2 bases from V and 8 bases from J, with 10 bases between. Germline lookup yields CDR1 MNHNS and CDR2 SASEGT. The CDR3 reads CASSEFFGDTIYF. For the CDR3, the DNA is TGTGCCAGCAGTGAATTCTTCGGAGACACCATATATTTT.

This clonotype qualifies as medium-sized. The rearrangement links TRBV6-2 or TRBV6-3 to TRBJ2-7; TRBD1 aligns across 9 bases. The ends lost 5 bases at V and 6 bases at J; junction bases unmatched: 14. Germline-derived CDR1 and CDR2 are MNHEY and SVGEGT. CDR3 length: 16 residues. CDR3 bases: TGTGCCAGCAGTCCGTTACCGGGACAGGGAGTACCCGAGCAGTACTTC. Translation: CASSPLPGQGVPEQYF.

This clonotype was recorded at least ten times. The chain uses TRBV11-2 and TRBJ2-5; D is uncertain. CDR3 length: 17 residues. Germline-derived CDR1 and CDR2 are SGHAT and FQNNGV. Trimming took off 1 base at V and 0 bases at J, with 15 bases between the two ends. The CDR3 DNA sequence: TGTGCCAGCAGCTTAGGCCGTAGGGCCCGATACCAAGAGACCCAGTACTTC. This encodes CASSLGRRARYQETQYF.

The V call is TRBV7-9, the J call TRBJ1-5; D gene unclear. Germline V gene lookup returns CDR1 SEHNR and CDR2 FQNEAQ (reference sequence). The V end lost 5 bases, the J end lost 5 bases, and 7 bases lay between the germline ends. The CDR3 is 12 amino acids. CDR3 sequence (DNA): TGTGCCAGCAGCGCACCCGATCAGCCCCAGCATTTT. Amino acid sequence: CASSAPDQPQHF.

J is TRBJ2-3 and V is TRBV11-1, with D possibly matching TRBD2 (5 bases). Trimming removed 4 bases at V and 3 bases at J, with 17 bases between. Germline values: CDR1 SGHAT, CDR2 FQDESV (reference sequence). The CDR3 loop spans 16 amino acids. For the CDR3, the DNA is TGTGCCAGCAGCTCCGTATCGAGCGGATATACAGATACGCAGTATTTT. Protein sequence: CASSSVSSGYTDTQYF.

The table lists this clonotype with a few counts. The V and J genes are TRBV6-1 and TRBJ1-2; 10 bases fit TRBD1. From germline, CDR1 is MNHNS and CDR2 SASEGT. Germline trimming cut 7 bases from V and 6 bases from J; bases unmatched to any gene: 8. The CDR3 spans 14 residues. CDR3 coding DNA: TGTGCCAGCACCTCGACAGGGGGCGACGATGGCTACACCTTC. Translating it yields CASTSTGGDDGYTF.

This clonotype has a handful of counts. The chain is built from TRBV6-1 and TRBJ1-5; 9 bases match TRBD1. After removal of 6 bases from V and 4 bases from J, the junction contained 7 bases not matched to a gene. This CDR3 has 15 amino acids. Germline V gives CDR1 MNHNS, CDR2 SASEGT. Here the CDR3 DNA reads TGTGCCAGCAGCCAGGGACAGGGTCAGAATCAGCCCCAGCATTTT. It specifies CASSQGQGQNQPQHF.

This clonotype has ten or more counts. This rearrangement joins TRBV20-1 to TRBJ1-3; D is unresolved. There are 16 residues in the CDR3. Trimming cost V 3 bases and J 0 bases, with 15 bases left between them. CDR1 is DFQATT and CDR2 is SNEGSKA in the germline V gene (reference sequence). The CDR3 nucleotides read TGCAGTGCTAGTGCGGCGGGTCTAGGCTCTGGAAACACCATATATTTT. It is translated as CSASAAGLGSGNTIYF.

This clonotype occurred a few times. A much bigger clone sits one base away, suggesting this may be a read error. The chain employs TRBV6-5 and TRBJ2-5; D perhaps matches TRBD1 (6 bases). This CDR3 is built from 14 residues. CDR1 and CDR2 from the germline V gene are MNHEY and SVGAGI. Written as DNA, the CDR3 is TGTGTCAGCAGTTGGACAGTAGGACAAGAGACCCAGTACTTC. Protein product: CVSSWTVGQETQYF.

The rearrangement uses TRBV27 and TRBJ1-5, with 9 bases identical to TRBD1. The junction had 6 bases not matched to a gene; V was cut back by 7 bases and J by 2 bases. Germline loops: CDR1 MNHEY, CDR2 SMNVEV (reference sequence). The CDR3 extends over 15 amino acids. CDR3 protein: CASMLDRGRNQPQHF. Here the CDR3 DNA reads TGTGCCAGCATGTTGGACAGGGGTCGCAATCAGCCCCAGCATTTT.

The chain links TRBV11-1 to TRBJ1-1; TRBD1 is a possible D gene (5 bases). The CDR3 totals 14 residues. Trimming took 5 bases from V and 5 from J, leaving 15 bases between them. Germline CDR1 is SGHAT and CDR2 is FQDESV (reference sequence). CDR3 in amino acids: CASSLSGLPTEAFF. For the CDR3, the DNA is TGTGCCAGCAGCCTCTCAGGGTTACCGACTGAAGCTTTCTTT.

In this sample, this clonotype turned up many times. The genes are TRBV2 and TRBJ2-2; D is perhaps TRBD1 (6 bases). V was cut by 8 bases and J by 2 bases, with 12 bases left in between. This CDR3 has 14 amino acids. Per the germline V gene, CDR1 is SNHLY and CDR2 is FYNNEI. The CDR3, as DNA: TGTGCCAGCGGATACAGGGAAAACACCGGGGAGCTGTTTTTT. This translates into CASGYRENTGELFF. Complete variable domain (other parts from reference TRBV2 and TRBJ2-2): EPEVTQTPSHQVTQMGQEVILRCVPISNHLYFYWYRQILGQKVEFLVSFYNNEISEKSEIFDDQFSVERPDGSNFTLKIRSTKLEDSAMYFCASGYRENTGELFFGEGSRLTVL.

This clonotype appeared many times. J is TRBJ1-1 and V is TRBV30, with 8 bases matching TRBD1. V shed 7 bases, J shed 6 bases, and the junction held 10 bases outside the gene matches. The V gene's germline CDR1 is GTSNPN and CDR2 SVGIG (reference sequence). This CDR3 contains 13 residues. The CDR3 DNA reads TGTGCCTCCTGGACAGGGTTAGGAGCTGAAGCTTTCTTT. This codes for CASWTGLGAEAFF.

V gene TRBV6-1 combines with J gene TRBJ2-7, with 7 bases identical to TRBD1. V shed 5 bases, J shed 6 bases, and the junction held 7 bases outside the gene matches. CDR3 length equals 13 residues. From germline, CDR1 is MNHNS and CDR2 SASEGT. The CDR3 nucleotides are TGTGCCAGCAGTAATCACAGGGGTGGCGAGCAGTACTTC. This codes for CASSNHRGGEQYF.

This chain joins TRBV6-1 and TRBJ1-2; TRBD1 might be the D (5 bases). CDR3 length equals 14 residues. V was clipped by 6 bases and J by 7 bases, with 18 bases between them. CDR1 and CDR2 from the germline V gene are MNHNS and SASEGT. In DNA form, the CDR3 reads TGTGCCAGCAGGCCCCCGGGGGTAATGGGTGGCTACACCTTC. Translating it yields CASRPPGVMGGYTF.

This clonotype was picked up many times. The chain carries TRBV7-9 and TRBJ1-2; D not certain. CDR1 and CDR2 from the germline V gene are SEHNR and FQNEAQ (reference sequence). CDR3 size: 14 residues. V lost 1 base and J lost 2, with 8 bases in between. CDR3 bases: TGTGCCAGCAGCTTAGATGGGCAGAACTATGGCTACACCTTC. It codes for CASSLDGQNYGYTF.

This clonotype has ten or more counts. V gene TRBV7-3 combines with J gene TRBJ2-2; tentatively, D is TRBD1 (5 bases). V was shortened by 2 bases and J by 1 base, with 8 bases between the two germline ends. The CDR3 is 15 residues long. The germline V gene encodes CDR1 SGHTA and CDR2 FQGTGA. In nucleotides, the CDR3 is TGTGCCAGCAGCTTATTAGGGGAGAACACCGGGGAGCTGTTTTTT. It codes for CASSLLGENTGELFF.

V and J are TRBV3-1 and TRBJ1-1; 7 bases map to TRBD1. V lost 6 bases to trimming and J lost 0 bases; unmatched junction nucleotides: 7. This CDR3 spans 15 amino acids. Germline CDR1 LGHDT, CDR2 YNNKEL (reference sequence). In DNA, the CDR3 is TGTGCCAGCAGGCAAATGGGACAGTTGAACACTGAAGCTTTCTTT. This sequence encodes CASRQMGQLNTEAFF.

This clonotype was recorded at least ten times. A read error is likely, as this CDR3 ends without the conserved phenylalanine or tryptophan. This rearrangement joins TRBV11-2 to TRBJ1-2; 8 positions match TRBD1. Germline V lookup: CDR1 SGHAT, CDR2 FQNNGV. The CDR3 consists of 16 residues. J gave up 2 bases and V 0 bases, and 5 bases lay outside the gene matches. CDR3 loop: CASSLEQGVRNYGYTS. In DNA form, the CDR3 reads TGTGCCAGCAGCTTAGAACAGGGGGTGCGGAACTATGGCTACACCTCC.

This clonotype was seen repeatedly, ten times or more. V usage is TRBV12-3 or TRBV12-4 and J usage is TRBJ1-1; D unclear. The V end lost 3 bases, the J end lost 2 bases, and 10 bases lay between the germline ends. This CDR3 is built from 14 residues. CDR3 sequence reads: CASSFWQTNTEAFF. DNA of the CDR3: TGTGCCAGCAGTTTCTGGCAGACAAACACTGAAGCTTTCTTT.

This clonotype was detected many times. Written as DNA, the CDR3 is TGTGCCAGCAGGAAGAGCGGGGGATTCCACGAGCAGTACTTC. Its protein is CASRKSGGFHEQYF. The genes are TRBV2 and TRBJ2-7; 8 nucleotides line up with TRBD2. The CDR3 runs 14 residues. Germline assignment: CDR1 SNHLY and CDR2 FYNNEI. Losses at the gene ends were 6 bases for V and 5 bases for J; bases not matched to a gene: 9.

Ten or more counts support this clonotype. The chain carries TRBV11-2 and TRBJ1-1, with 7 bases aligning to TRBD1. This CDR3 is 17 amino acids long. The germline V gene encodes CDR1 SGHAT and CDR2 FQNNGV. The junction had 15 bases not matched to a gene; V was cut back by 4 bases and J by 4 bases. For the CDR3, the DNA is TGTGCCAGCAGCTCCCCGCCCTGGACAGGAAGGTCCACTGAAGCTTTCTTT. As protein: CASSSPPWTGRSTEAFF.

The rearrangement uses TRBV19 and TRBJ1-1; D gene ambiguous. Germline CDR1 and CDR2: LNHDA and SQIVND (reference sequence). The CDR3 is made up of 14 amino acids. Trimming removed 3 bases from V and 3 bases from J, with 11 bases in between. The CDR3 loop is CASSIEDLHTEAFF. For the CDR3, the DNA is TGTGCCAGTAGTATCGAGGATCTTCACACTGAAGCTTTCTTT.

A word on this clonotype: The germline gene is not matched at one end of the junction; a read error may be the cause. The gene calls are TRBV27 and TRBJ2-4; D assignment may be TRBD1 or TRBD2 (5 bases each). CDR1 is MNHEY and CDR2 is SMNVEV in the germline V gene (reference sequence). This CDR3 has 16 amino acids. The CDR3 spells CASSPWDGLDKNIKYF. CDR3 in DNA: TGTGCCAGCAGTCCGTGGGACGGATTAGACAAAAACATTAAGTACTTC.

This clonotype occurred a few times. The chain links TRBV24-1 to TRBJ2-5, with D perhaps given as TRBD1 or TRBD2 (6 bases each). The germline CDR1 and CDR2 sequences are KGHDR and SFDVKD. V lost 4 bases and J 3 bases, leaving 14 bases between the germline ends. The CDR3 is 15 residues long. The CDR3 DNA is TGTGCCACCAGTGACCCAGGGGACTCCGAAGAGACCCAGTACTTC. Translated, it gives CATSDPGDSEETQYF.